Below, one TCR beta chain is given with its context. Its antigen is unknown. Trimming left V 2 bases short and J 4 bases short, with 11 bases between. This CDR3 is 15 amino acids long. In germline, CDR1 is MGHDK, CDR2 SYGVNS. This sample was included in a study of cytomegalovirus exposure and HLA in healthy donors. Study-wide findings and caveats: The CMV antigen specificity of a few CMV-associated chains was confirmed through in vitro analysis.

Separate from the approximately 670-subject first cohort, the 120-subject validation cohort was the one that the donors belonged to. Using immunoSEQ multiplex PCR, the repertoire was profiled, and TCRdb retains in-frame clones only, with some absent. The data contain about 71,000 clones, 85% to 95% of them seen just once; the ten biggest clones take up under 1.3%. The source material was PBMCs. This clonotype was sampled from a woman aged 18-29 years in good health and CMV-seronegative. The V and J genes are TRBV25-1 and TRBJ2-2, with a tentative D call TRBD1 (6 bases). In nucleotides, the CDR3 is TGTGCCAGCAGTGAAGGGGGCCGAGTCACCGGGGAGCTGTTTTTT. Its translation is CASSEGGRVTGELFF.